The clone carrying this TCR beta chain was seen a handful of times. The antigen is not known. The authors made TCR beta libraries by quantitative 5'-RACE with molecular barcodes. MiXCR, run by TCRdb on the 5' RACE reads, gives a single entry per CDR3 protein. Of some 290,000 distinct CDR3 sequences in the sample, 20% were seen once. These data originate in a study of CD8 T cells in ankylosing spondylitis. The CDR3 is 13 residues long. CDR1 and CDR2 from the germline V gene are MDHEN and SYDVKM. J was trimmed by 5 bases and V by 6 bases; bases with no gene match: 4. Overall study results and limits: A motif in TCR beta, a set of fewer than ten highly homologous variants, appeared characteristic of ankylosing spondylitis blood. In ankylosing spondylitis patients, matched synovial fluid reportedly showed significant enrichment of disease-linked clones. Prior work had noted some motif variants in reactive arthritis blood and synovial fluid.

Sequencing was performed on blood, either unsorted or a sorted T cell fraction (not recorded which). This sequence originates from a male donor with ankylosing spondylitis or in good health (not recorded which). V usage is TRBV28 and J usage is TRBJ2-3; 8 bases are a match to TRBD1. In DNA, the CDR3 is TGTGCCAGCAGCCTCGGACAGGGAGATACGCAGTATTTT. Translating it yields CASSLGQGDTQYF.